This T cell receptor (beta chain) was found in a study of human T cells and chemical hapten exposure. Study details: It was small differences in pooled library volume that mainly caused per-sample TCR yields to vary. Study conclusions and caveats: High-frequency TCRs, those above 1 in 1000, stayed the same after DPC sensitization.

Germline loops: CDR1 MDHEN, CDR2 SYDVKM. The V gene end was trimmed by 2 bases and the J gene end by 2 bases; junction bases not matched to a gene: 8. The CDR3 runs 16 residues. Unique molecular identifiers were attached to individual cDNA molecules during library preparation. From the RACE reads, TCRdb called clonotypes with MiXCR, one entry per CDR3 protein. The profile shows about 190,000 distinct CDR3 sequences, approximately 24% of them singletons. Time point of the sample: patch test 3, about 24 weeks after DPC sensitization. Treatment given: therapeutic diphenylcyclopropenone sensitization with weekly scalp DPC. As concerns this clonotype: Antigen specificity is unknown.

This receptor was identified in a woman between 40 and 55 years old with alopecia areata. Some clones in this sample may be carry-over from other donors' samples. This chain joins TRBV28 and TRBJ2-7; 8 positions agree with TRBD1. The source was whole blood, collected in connection with sensitization to the hapten diphenylcyclopropenone (DPC). The CDR3 here is CASSLNWGQATYEQYF. DNA of the CDR3: TGTGCCAGCAGTTTAAATTGGGGACAGGCCACCTACGAGCAGTACTTC.